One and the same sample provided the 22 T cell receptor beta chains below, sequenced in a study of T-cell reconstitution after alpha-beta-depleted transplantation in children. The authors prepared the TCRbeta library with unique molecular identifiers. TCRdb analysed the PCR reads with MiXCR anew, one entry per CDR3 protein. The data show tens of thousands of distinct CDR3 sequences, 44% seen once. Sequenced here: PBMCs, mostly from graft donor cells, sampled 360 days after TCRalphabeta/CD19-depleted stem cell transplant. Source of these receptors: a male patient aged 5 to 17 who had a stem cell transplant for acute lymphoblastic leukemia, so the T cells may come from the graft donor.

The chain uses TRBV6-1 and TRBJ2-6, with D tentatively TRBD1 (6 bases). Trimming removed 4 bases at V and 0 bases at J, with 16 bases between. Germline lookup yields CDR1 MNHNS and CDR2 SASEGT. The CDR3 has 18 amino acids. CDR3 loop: CASSGRTAGFSGANVLTF. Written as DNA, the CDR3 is TGTGCCAGCAGTGGCCGGACAGCCGGCTTCTCTGGGGCCAACGTCCTGACTTTC.

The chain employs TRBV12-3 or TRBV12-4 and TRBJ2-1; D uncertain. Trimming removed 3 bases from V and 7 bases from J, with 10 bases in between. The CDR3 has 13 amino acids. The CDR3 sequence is CASSLTFFNEQFF. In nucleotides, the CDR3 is TGTGCCAGCAGTTTGACTTTCTTTAATGAGCAGTTCTTC.

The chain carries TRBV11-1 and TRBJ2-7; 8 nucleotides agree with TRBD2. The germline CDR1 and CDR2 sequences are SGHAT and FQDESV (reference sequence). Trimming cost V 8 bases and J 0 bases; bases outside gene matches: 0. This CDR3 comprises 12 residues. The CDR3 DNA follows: TGTGCCAGCGCGGGGGGCTCCTACGAGCAGTACTTC. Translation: CASAGGSYEQYF.

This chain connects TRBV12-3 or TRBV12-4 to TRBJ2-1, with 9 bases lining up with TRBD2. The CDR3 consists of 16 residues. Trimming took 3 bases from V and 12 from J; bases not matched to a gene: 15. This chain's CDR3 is CASSFPSRGGNDVQFF. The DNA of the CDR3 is TGTGCCAGCAGTTTCCCCTCGCGGGGGGGGAACGACGTGCAGTTCTTC.

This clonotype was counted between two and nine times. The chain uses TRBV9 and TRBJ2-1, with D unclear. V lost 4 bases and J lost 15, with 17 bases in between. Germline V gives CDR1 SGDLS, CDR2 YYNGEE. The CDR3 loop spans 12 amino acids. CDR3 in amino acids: CASSFGPNPPFF. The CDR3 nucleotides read TGTGCCAGCAGCTTTGGGCCTAACCCCCCGTTCTTC.

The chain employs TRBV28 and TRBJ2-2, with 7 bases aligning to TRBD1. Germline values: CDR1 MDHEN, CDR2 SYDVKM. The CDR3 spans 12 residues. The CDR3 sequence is CVGQANTGELFF. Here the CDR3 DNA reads TGTGTCGGACAGGCGAACACCGGGGAGCTGTTTTTT.

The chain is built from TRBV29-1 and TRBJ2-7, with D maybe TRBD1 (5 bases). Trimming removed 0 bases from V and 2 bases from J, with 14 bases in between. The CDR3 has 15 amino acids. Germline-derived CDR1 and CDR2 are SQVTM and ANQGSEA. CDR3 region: CSVEDTDGQAYEQYF. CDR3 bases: TGCAGCGTTGAAGATACCGACGGACAAGCCTACGAGCAGTACTTC.

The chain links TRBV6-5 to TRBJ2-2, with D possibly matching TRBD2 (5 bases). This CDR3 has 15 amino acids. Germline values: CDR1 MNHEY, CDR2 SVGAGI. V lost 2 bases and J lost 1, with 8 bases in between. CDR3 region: CASSYNRGNTGELFF. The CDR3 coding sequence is TGTGCCAGCAGTTACAATCGGGGGAACACCGGGGAGCTGTTTTTT.

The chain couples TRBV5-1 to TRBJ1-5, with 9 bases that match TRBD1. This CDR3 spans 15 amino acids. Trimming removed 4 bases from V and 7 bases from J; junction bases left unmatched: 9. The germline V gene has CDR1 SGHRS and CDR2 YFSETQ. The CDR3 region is CASSVTGGWDQPQHF. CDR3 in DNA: TGCGCCAGCAGCGTTACAGGGGGCTGGGACCAGCCCCAGCATTTT.

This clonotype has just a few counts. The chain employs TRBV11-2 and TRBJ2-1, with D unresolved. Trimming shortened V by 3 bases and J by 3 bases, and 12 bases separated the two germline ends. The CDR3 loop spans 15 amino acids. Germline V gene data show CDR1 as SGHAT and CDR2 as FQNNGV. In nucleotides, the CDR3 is TGTGCCAGCAGCTTCGAGCCTCCGTTCTACAATGAGCAGTTCTTC. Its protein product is CASSFEPPFYNEQFF.

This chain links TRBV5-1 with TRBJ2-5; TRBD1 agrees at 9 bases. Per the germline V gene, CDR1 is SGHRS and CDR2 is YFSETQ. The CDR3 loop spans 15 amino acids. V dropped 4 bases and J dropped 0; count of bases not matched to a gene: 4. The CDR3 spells CASSRQGGDQETQYF. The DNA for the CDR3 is TGCGCCAGCAGCAGACAGGGGGGTGACCAAGAGACCCAGTACTTC.

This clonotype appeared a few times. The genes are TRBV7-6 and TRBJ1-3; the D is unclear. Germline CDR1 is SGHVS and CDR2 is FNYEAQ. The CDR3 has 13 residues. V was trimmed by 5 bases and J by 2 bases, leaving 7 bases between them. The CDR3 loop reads CASSRRPGNTIYF. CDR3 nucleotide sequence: TGTGCCAGCAGCCGCCGGCCTGGAAACACCATATATTTT.

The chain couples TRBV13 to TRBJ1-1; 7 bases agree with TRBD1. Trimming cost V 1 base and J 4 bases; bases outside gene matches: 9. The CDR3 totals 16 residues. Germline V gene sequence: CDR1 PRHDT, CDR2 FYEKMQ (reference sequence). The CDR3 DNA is TGTGCCAGCAGCTTAGAAAAGCGGCAGGGGGTCACTGAAGCTTTCTTT. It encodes CASSLEKRQGVTEAFF.

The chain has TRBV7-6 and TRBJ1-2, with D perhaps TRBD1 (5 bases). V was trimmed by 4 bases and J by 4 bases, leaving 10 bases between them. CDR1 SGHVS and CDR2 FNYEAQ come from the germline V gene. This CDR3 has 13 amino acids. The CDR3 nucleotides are TGTGCCAGCAGCTCCGACAGATTCTATGGCTACACCTTC. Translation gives CASSSDRFYGYTF.

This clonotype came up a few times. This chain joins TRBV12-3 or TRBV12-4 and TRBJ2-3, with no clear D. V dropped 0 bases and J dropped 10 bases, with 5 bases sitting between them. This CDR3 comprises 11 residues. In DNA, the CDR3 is TGTGCCAGCAGTTTAGCCTCATCGCAGTATTTT. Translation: CASSLASSQYF.

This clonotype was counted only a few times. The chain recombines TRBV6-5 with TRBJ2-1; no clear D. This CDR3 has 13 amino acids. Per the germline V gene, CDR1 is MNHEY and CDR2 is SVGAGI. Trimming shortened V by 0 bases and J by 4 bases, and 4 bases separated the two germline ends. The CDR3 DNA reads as TGTGCCAGCAGTTACTCGCAGTACAATGAGCAGTTCTTC. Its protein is CASSYSQYNEQFF.

CDR3 region: CASRPETGNTEAFF. CDR3 bases: TGCGCCAGCAGACCAGAGACAGGGAACACTGAAGCTTTCTTT. This chain uses TRBV5-1 with TRBJ1-1; possibly TRBD1 for D (6 bases). Per the germline V gene, CDR1 is SGHRS and CDR2 is YFSETQ. The CDR3 is 14 residues long. V gave up 5 bases and J gave up 1 base, with 12 bases separating them.

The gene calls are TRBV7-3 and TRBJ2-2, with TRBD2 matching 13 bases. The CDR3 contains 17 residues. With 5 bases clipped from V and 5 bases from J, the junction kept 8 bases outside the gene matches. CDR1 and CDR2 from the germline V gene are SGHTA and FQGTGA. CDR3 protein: CASSPRTSGSGTGELFF. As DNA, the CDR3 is TGTGCCAGCAGCCCCCGGACTAGCGGGAGTGGTACCGGGGAGCTGTTTTTT.

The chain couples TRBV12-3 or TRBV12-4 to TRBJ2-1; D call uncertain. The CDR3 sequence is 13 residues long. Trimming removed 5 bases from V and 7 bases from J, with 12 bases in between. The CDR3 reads CASSPRIGNEQFF. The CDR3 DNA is TGTGCCAGCAGTCCGCGAATAGGGAATGAGCAGTTCTTC.

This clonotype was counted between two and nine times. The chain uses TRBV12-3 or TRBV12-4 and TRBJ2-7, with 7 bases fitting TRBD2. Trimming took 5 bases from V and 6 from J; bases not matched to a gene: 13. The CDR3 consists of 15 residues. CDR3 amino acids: CASSRAAGTKGEQYF. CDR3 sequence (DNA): TGTGCCAGCAGTCGGGCCGCCGGGACTAAAGGCGAGCAGTACTTC.

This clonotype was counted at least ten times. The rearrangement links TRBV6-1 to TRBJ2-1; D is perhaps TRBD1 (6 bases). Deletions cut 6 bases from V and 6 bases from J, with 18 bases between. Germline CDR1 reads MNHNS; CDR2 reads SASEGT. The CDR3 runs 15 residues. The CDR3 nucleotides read TGTGCCAGCAGCCGCGTAGACCGCAGGGGCAATGAGCAGTTCTTC. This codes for CASSRVDRRGNEQFF.

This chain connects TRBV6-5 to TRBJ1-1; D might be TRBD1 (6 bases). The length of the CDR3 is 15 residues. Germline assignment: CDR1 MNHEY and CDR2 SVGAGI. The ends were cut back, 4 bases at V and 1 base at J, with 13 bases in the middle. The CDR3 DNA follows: TGTGCCAGCAGTTTATACGGGGGCGCGAACACTGAAGCTTTCTTT. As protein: CASSLYGGANTEAFF.